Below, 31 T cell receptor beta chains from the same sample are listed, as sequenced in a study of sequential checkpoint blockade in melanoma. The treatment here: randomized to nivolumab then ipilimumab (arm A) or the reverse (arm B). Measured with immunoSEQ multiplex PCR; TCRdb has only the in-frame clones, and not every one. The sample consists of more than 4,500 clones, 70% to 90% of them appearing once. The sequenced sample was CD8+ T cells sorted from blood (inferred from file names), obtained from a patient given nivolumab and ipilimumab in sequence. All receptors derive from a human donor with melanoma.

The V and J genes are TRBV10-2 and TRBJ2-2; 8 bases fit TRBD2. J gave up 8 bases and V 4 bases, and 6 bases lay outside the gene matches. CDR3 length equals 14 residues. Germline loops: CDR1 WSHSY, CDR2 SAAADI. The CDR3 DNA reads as TGCGCCAGCAGTGCGAGCGGGAGTCGGGGGGAGCTGTTTTTT. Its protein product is CASSASGSRGELFF.

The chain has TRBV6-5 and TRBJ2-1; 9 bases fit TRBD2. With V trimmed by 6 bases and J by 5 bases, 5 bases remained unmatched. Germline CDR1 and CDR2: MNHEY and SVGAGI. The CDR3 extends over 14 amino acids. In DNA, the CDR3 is TGTGCCAGCAGAAATAGCGGGAGAAACAATGAGCAGTTCTTC. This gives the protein CASRNSGRNNEQFF.

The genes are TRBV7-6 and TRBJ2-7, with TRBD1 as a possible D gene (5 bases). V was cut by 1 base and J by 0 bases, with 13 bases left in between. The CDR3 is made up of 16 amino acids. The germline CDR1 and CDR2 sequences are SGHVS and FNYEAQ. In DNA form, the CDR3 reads TGTGCCAGCAGCTTAGGATCCGCAGGGCTCTCCTACGAGCAGTACTTC. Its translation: CASSLGSAGLSYEQYF.

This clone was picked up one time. CDR3 nucleotides: TGTGCCAGCAGCAAACGGGACAGGGGGGACGCAGATACGCAGTATTTT. Translating gives CASSKRDRGDADTQYF. This chain joins TRBV21-1 and TRBJ2-3; the table's D call, TRBD1, has no DNA check behind it. TRBV21-1 is a listed pseudogene. There are 16 residues in the CDR3.

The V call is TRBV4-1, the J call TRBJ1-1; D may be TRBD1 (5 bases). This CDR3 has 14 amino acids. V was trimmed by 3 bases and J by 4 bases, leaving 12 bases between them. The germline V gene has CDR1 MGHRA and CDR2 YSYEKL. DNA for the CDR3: TGCGCCAGCAGCCATCCGGCAGGGTTCACTGAAGCTTTCTTT. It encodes CASSHPAGFTEAFF.

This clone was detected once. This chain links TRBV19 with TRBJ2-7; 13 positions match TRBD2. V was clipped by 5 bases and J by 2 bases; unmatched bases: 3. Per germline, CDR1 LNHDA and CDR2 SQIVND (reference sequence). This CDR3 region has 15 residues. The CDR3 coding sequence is TGTGCCAGTAGTGCCACTAGCGGGAGGGCCTACGAGCAGTACTTC. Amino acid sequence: CASSATSGRAYEQYF.

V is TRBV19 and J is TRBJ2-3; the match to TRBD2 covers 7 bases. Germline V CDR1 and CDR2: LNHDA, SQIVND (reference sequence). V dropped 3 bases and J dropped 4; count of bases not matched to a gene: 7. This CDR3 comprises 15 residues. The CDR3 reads CASSIFGGGPDTQYF. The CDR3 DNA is TGTGCCAGTAGTATCTTTGGGGGAGGGCCAGATACGCAGTATTTT.

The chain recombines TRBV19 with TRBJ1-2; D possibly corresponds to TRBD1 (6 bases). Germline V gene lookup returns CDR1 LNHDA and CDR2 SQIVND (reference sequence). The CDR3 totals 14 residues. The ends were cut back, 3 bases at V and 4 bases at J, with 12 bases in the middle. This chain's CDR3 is CASSIRTVSYGYTF. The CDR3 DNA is TGTGCCAGTAGTATTAGGACAGTCTCCTATGGCTACACCTTC.

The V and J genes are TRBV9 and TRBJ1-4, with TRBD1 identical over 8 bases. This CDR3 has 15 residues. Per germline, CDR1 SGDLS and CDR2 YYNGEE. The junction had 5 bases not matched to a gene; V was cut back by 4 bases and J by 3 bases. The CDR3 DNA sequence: TGTGCCAGCAGCCACCAGGGGGCCGCTAATGAAAAACTGTTTTTT. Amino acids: CASSHQGAANEKLFF.

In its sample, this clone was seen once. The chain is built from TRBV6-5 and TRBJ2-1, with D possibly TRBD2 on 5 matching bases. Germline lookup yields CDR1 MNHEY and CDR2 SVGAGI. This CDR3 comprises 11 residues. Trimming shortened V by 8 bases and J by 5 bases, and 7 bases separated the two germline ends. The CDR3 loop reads CASGENNEQFF. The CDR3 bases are TGTGCCAGCGGGGAGAACAATGAGCAGTTCTTC.

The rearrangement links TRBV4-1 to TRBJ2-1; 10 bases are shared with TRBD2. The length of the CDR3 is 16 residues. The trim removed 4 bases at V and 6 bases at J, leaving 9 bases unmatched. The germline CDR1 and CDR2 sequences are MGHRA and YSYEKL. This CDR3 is CASSPPGGLATNEQFF. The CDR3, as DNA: TGCGCCAGCAGCCCCCCTGGGGGACTAGCGACCAATGAGCAGTTCTTC.

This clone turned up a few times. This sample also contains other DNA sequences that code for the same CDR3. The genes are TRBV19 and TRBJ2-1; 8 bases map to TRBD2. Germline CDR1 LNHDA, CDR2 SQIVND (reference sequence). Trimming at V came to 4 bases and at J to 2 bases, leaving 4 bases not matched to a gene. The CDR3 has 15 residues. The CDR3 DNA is TGTGCCAGTAGTACCACTAGCGGAGCCTACAATGAGCAGTTCTTC. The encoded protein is CASSTTSGAYNEQFF.

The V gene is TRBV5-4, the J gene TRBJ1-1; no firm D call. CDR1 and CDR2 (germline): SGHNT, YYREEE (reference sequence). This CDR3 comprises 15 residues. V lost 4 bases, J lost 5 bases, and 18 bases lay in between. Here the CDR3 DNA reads TGTGCCAGCAGCCATCCGGGCGAACCGGGGACTGAAGCTTTCTTT. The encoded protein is CASSHPGEPGTEAFF.

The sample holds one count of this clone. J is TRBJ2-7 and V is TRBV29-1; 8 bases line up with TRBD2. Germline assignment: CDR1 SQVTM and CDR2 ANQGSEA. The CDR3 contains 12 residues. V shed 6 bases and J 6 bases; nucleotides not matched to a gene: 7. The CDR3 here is CSVREGWVEQYF. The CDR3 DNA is TGCAGCGTCCGGGAGGGCTGGGTCGAGCAGTACTTC.

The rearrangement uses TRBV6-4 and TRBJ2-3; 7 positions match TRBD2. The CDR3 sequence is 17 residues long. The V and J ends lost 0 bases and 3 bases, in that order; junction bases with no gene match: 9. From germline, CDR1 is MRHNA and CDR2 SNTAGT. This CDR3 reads CASSDSKGRGGTDTQYF. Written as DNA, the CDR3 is TGTGCCAGCAGTGACTCGAAGGGGAGGGGCGGGACAGATACGCAGTATTTT.

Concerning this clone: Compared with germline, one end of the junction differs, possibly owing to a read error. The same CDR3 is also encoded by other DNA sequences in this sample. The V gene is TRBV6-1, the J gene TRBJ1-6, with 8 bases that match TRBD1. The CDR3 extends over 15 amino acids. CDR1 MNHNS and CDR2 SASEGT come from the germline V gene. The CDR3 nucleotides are TGTGCCAGCAGCGAAGAGGCAGGGGGCCGGTCACCCCTCCACTTT. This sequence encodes CASSEEAGGRSPLHF.

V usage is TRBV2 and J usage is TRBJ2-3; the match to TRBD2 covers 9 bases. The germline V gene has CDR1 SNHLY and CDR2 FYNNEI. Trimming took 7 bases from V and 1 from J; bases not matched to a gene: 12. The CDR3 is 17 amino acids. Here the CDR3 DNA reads TGTGCCAGCAAGGCTTTTATCGTAGCGGGAGGCACAGATACGCAGTATTTT. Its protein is CASKAFIVAGGTDTQYF.

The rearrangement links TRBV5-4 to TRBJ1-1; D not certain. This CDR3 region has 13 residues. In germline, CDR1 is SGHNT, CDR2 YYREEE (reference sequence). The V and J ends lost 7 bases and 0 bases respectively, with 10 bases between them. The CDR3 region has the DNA TGTGCCAGCGTTGGAGAGATGAACACTGAAGCTTTCTTT. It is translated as CASVGEMNTEAFF.

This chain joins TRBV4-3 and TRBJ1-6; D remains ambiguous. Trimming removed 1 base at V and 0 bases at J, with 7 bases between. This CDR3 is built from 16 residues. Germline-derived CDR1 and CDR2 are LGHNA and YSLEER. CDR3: CASSQGVSSYNSPLHF. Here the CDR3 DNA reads TGCGCCAGCAGCCAAGGCGTGAGCTCCTATAATTCACCCCTCCACTTT.

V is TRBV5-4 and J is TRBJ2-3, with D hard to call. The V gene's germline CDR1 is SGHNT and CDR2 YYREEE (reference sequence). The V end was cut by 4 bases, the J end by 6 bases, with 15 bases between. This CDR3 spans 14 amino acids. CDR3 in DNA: TGTGCCAGCAGCCGATTGGGTGAGGCGGATACGCAGTATTTT. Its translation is CASSRLGEADTQYF.

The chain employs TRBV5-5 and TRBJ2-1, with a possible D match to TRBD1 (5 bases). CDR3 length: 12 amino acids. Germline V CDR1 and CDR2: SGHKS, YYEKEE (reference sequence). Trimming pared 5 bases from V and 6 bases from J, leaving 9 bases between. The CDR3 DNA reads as TGTGCCAGCAGAAACAGGAGCAATGAGCAGTTCTTC. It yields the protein CASRNRSNEQFF. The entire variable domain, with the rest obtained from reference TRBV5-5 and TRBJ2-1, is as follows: DAGVTQSPTHLIKTRGQQVTLRCSPISGHKSVSWYQQVLGQGPQFIFQYYEKEERGRGNFPDRFSARQFPNYSSELNVNALLLGDSALYLCASRNRSNEQFFGPGTRLTVL.

CDR3 loop: CASSIGQGMNEQYF. CDR3 DNA sequence: TGTGCCAGTAGTATAGGACAGGGGATGAACGAGCAGTACTTC. V gene TRBV19 combines with J gene TRBJ2-7, with TRBD1 identical over 8 bases. The CDR3 has 14 amino acids. Trimming cost V 1 base and J 5 bases; bases outside gene matches: 4. CDR1 and CDR2 from the germline V gene are LNHDA and SQIVND (reference sequence).

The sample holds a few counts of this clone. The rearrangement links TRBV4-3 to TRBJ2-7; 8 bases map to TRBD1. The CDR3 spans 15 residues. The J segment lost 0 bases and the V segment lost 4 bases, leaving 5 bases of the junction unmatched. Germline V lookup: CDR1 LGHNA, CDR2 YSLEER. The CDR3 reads CASSPDRATSYEQYF. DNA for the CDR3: TGCGCCAGCAGCCCGGACAGGGCCACCTCCTACGAGCAGTACTTC.

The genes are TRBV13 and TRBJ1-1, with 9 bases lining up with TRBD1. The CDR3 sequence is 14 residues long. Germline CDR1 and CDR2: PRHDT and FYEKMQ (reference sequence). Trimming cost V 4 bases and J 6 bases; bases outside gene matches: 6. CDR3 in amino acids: CASSSTGGRSEAFF. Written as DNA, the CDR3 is TGTGCCAGCAGCTCTACAGGGGGCCGCTCTGAAGCTTTCTTT.

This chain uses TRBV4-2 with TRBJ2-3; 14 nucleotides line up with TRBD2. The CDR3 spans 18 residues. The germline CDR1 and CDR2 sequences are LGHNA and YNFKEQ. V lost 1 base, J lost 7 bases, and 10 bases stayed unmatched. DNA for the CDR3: TGTGCCAGCAGCCAAGCCATATCGGGACTAGCGGGAGAATATACGCAGTATTTT. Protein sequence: CASSQAISGLAGEYTQYF.

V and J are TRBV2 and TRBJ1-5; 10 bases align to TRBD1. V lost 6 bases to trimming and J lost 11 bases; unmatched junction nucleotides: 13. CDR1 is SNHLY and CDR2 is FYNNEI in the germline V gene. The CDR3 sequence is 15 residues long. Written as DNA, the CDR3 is TGTGCCAGCAGCGCTGGACAGGGGGGTTCTCTGGCCCAGCATTTT. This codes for CASSAGQGGSLAQHF. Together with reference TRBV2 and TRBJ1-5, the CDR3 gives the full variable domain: EPEVTQTPSHQVTQMGQEVILRCVPISNHLYFYWYRQILGQKVEFLVSFYNNEISEKSEIFDDQFSVERPDGSNFTLKIRSTKLEDSAMYFCASSAGQGGSLAQHFGDGTRLSIL.

The CDR3 nucleotides are TGTGCCAGCAGACCCATACTAGCGGGAGTTCTCGAGCAGTACTTC. Its translation is CASRPILAGVLEQYF. This sequence joins TRBV5-8 and TRBJ2-7; TRBD2 aligns across 11 bases. Looked up from germline, CDR1 is SGHTS and CDR2 is YDEGEE. The V and J ends lost 5 bases and 6 bases, in that order; junction bases with no gene match: 10. The CDR3 consists of 15 residues.

CDR3 amino acids: CASSRRYSNQPQHF. The CDR3 DNA reads TGCGCCAGCAGCCGCCGATACTCTAATCAGCCCCAGCATTTT. This chain uses TRBV4-1 with TRBJ1-5; no clear D. Germline V CDR1 and CDR2: MGHRA, YSYEKL. This CDR3 is 14 amino acids long. V gave up 4 bases and J gave up 4 bases, with 11 bases separating them.

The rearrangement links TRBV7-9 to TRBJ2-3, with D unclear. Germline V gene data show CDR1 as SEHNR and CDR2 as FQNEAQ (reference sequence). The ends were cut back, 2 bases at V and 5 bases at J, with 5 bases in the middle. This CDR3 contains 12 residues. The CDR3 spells CASSLTIDTQYF. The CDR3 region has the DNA TGTGCCAGCAGCTTAACAATAGATACGCAGTATTTT.

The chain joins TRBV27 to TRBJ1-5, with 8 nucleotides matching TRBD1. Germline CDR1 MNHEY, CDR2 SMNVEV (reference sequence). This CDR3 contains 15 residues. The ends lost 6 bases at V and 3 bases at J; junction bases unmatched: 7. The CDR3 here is CASRHGTGLNQPQHF. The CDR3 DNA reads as TGTGCCAGCAGACACGGGACAGGTCTCAATCAGCCCCAGCATTTT.

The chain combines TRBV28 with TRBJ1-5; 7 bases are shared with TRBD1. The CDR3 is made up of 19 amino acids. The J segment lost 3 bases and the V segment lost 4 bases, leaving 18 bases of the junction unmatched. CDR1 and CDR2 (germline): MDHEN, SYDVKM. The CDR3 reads CASSSRLLMNTGVNQPQHF. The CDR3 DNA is TGTGCCAGCAGTTCCCGCCTCCTGATGAACACAGGGGTCAATCAGCCCCAGCATTTT.